These 19 T cell receptor beta chains were sequenced from one sample in a study of T cells in Graves' hyperthyroidism and ophthalmopathy. Regions amplified from RNA transcripts were the TCR beta CDR3 regions. When the TCR CDR3 underwent first-round RT-PCR, the HTBI primer set was used. TCRdb re-analysed the multiplex PCR reads in MiXCR, keeping a single row per CDR3 protein. The sample has about 410,000 distinct CDR3 sequences; roughly 14% are singletons. The sequenced sample consisted of blood. The receptors derive from a man aged 18 to 35 with Graves' ophthalmopathy.

The chain joins TRBV12-3 or TRBV12-4 to TRBJ2-3, with 13 bases aligning to TRBD2. Trimming took 4 bases from V and 5 from J; bases not matched to a gene: 18. The CDR3 contains 20 residues. The CDR3 region is CASSYLSGLAGTLQGDTQYF. In nucleotides, the CDR3 is TGTGCCAGCAGTTACTTATCGGGACTAGCGGGAACACTGCAGGGAGATACGCAGTATTTT.

This clonotype appeared many times. V gene TRBV15 combines with J gene TRBJ2-3; TRBD1 agrees at 7 bases. The trim removed 3 bases at V and 4 bases at J, leaving 10 bases unmatched. This CDR3 region has 16 residues. Per the germline V gene, CDR1 is LNHNV and CDR2 is YYDKDF (reference sequence). CDR3 in amino acids: CATSREDRTGPDTQYF. As DNA, the CDR3 is TGTGCCACCAGCAGGGAAGACAGGACAGGCCCAGATACGCAGTATTTT.

This clonotype was detected a few times. The genes are TRBV7-3 and TRBJ2-7; either TRBD1 or TRBD2 may fit D (6 bases each). CDR3 length equals 13 residues. CDR1 and CDR2 (germline): SGHTA, FQGTGA. Trimming left V 5 bases short and J 3 bases short, with 11 bases between. CDR3 sequence: CASSPGANYEQYF. Written as DNA, the CDR3 is TGTGCCAGCAGCCCGGGGGCTAACTACGAGCAGTACTTC.

This clonotype was counted at least ten times. The V and J genes are TRBV7-3 and TRBJ2-3, with D perhaps being TRBD1 or TRBD2 (7 bases each). The germline CDR1 and CDR2 sequences are SGHTA and FQGTGA. The V end was cut by 8 bases, the J end by 6 bases, with 21 bases between. The CDR3 totals 15 residues. The CDR3 DNA sequence: TGTGCCAGCGGCAAACAGGGAGGGGGCCAGGATACGCAGTATTTT. Its protein product is CASGKQGGGQDTQYF.

This clonotype was seen more than once but under ten times. The V gene is TRBV6-1, the J gene TRBJ1-1; tentatively, D is TRBD1 (6 bases). V was cut by 4 bases and J by 2 bases, with 11 bases left in between. The germline gives CDR1 MNHNS, CDR2 SASEGT. The CDR3 contains 14 residues. CDR3 protein: CASSVGQHNTEAFF. The CDR3 DNA reads as TGTGCCAGCAGTGTAGGACAGCACAACACTGAAGCTTTCTTT.

Regarding this clonotype: This clone may be a read error of a much larger clone one base away. The chain uses TRBV7-9 and TRBJ1-2, with 9 bases lining up with TRBD1. The J segment lost 7 bases and the V segment lost 4 bases, leaving 7 bases of the junction unmatched. CDR1 is SEHNR and CDR2 is FQNEAQ in the germline V gene (reference sequence). The CDR3 contains 14 residues. The CDR3 nucleotides read TGTGCCAGCAGCTCACAGGGGGCGATGGCTGGCTACACCTTC. This gives the protein CASSSQGAMAGYTF. The complete variable domain, with remaining parts taken from reference TRBV7-9 and TRBJ1-2, reads DTGVSQNPRHKITKRGQNVTFRCDPISEHNRLYWYRQTLGQGPEFLTYFQNEAQLEKSRLLSDRFSAERPKGSFSTLEIQRTEQGDSAMYLCASSSQGAMAGYTFGSGTRLTVV.

This clonotype has a count of ten or more. As DNA, the CDR3 is TGTGCCAGTAGTATGGGTCTTTATAGCAATCAGCCCCAGCATTTT. This translates into CASSMGLYSNQPQHF. J is TRBJ1-5 and V is TRBV19; D ambiguous. V was shortened by 3 bases and J by 0 bases, with 9 bases between the two germline ends. Looked up from germline, CDR1 is LNHDA and CDR2 is SQIVND (reference sequence). This CDR3 spans 15 amino acids.

A few counts support this clonotype. The chain carries TRBV20-1 and TRBJ1-2, with TRBD1 identical over 11 bases. J lost 7 bases, V lost 6 bases, and 7 bases had no gene match. The CDR3 totals 13 residues. CDR1 is DFQATT, CDR2 SNEGSKA, per germline (reference sequence). The CDR3 here is CSATGTGGVGYTF. Written as DNA, the CDR3 is TGCAGTGCGACCGGGACAGGGGGTGTTGGCTACACCTTC.

This clonotype was picked up a small number of times. This chain joins TRBV9 and TRBJ1-1, with D unresolved. This CDR3 has 15 residues. Trimming removed 4 bases at V and 3 bases at J, with 16 bases between. Germline loops: CDR1 SGDLS, CDR2 YYNGEE. This chain's CDR3 is CASSRGRPWDTEAFF. The CDR3 DNA reads TGTGCCAGCAGCCGAGGGCGCCCTTGGGACACTGAAGCTTTCTTT.

In its sample, this clonotype was seen a few times. The chain recombines TRBV11-3 with TRBJ1-6; D remains ambiguous. Per the germline V gene, CDR1 is SGHNT and CDR2 is YENEEA. Deletions cut 0 bases from V and 7 bases from J, with 4 bases between. The CDR3 length is 13 residues. The CDR3 DNA reads TGTGCCAGCAGCTTAGAAAGAAATTCACCCCTCCACTTT. This gives the protein CASSLERNSPLHF.

This clonotype has at least ten counts. The V gene is TRBV2, the J gene TRBJ1-2, with 8 bases that match TRBD1. Germline values: CDR1 SNHLY, CDR2 FYNNEI. J lost 6 bases, V lost 7 bases, and 4 bases had no gene match. The CDR3 has 12 residues. CDR3 region: CASKTGEDGYTF. Written as DNA, the CDR3 is TGTGCCAGCAAGACAGGGGAGGATGGCTACACCTTC.

This clonotype has at least ten counts. This sequence joins TRBV7-2 and TRBJ2-7, with TRBD2 matching 7 bases. With V trimmed by 2 bases and J by 2 bases, 9 bases remained unmatched. This CDR3 contains 16 residues. Germline lookup yields CDR1 SGHTA and CDR2 FQGNSA. CDR3 residues: CASSLRSGGTTYEQYF. The CDR3 DNA sequence: TGTGCCAGCAGCTTAAGGTCGGGCGGGACTACCTACGAGCAGTACTTC. The full variable domain, in which reference TRBV7-2 and TRBJ2-7 provide the parts outside the CDR3, is GAGVSQSPSNKVTEKGKDVELRCDPISGHTALYWYRQSLGQGLEFLIYFQGNSAPDKSGLPSDRFSAERTGGSVSTLTIQRTQQEDSAVYLCASSLRSGGTTYEQYFGPGTRLTVT.

This clonotype has a count of ten or more. This rearrangement joins TRBV20-1 to TRBJ1-3; 7 bases match TRBD1. This CDR3 contains 12 residues. Germline CDR1 DFQATT, CDR2 SNEGSKA (reference sequence). V shed 7 bases, J shed 2 bases, and the junction held 2 bases outside the gene matches. CDR3 nucleotides: TGCAGTGTCGACAGGGCTGGAAACACCATATATTTT. Translation: CSVDRAGNTIYF.

Here the CDR3 reads CAWRDGQGGSSYNSPLHF. For the CDR3, the DNA is TGTGCCTGGAGGGACGGACAGGGCGGGAGCTCCTATAATTCACCCCTCCACTTT. The chain employs TRBV30 and TRBJ1-6; 8 nucleotides line up with TRBD1. This CDR3 comprises 18 residues. Germline CDR1 is GTSNPN and CDR2 is SVGIG (reference sequence). Unmatched junction bases numbered 10, after V lost 3 bases and J lost 0 bases. The full variable domain, with the rest looked up from reference TRBV30 and TRBJ1-6, is SQTIHQWPATLVQPVGSPLSLECTVEGTSNPNLYWYRQAAGRGLQLLFYSVGIGQISSEVPQNLSASRPQDRQFILSSKKLLLSDSGFYLCAWRDGQGGSSYNSPLHFGNGTRLTVT.

The table lists this clonotype with many counts. The chain uses TRBV29-1 and TRBJ2-1, with 7 bases fitting TRBD1. The germline V gene encodes CDR1 SQVTM and CDR2 ANQGSEA. The CDR3 has 13 amino acids. With V trimmed by 3 bases and J by 6 bases, 5 bases remained unmatched. This CDR3 is CSVETGWGNEQFF. The CDR3 coding sequence is TGCAGCGTTGAGACAGGGTGGGGCAATGAGCAGTTCTTC.

This clonotype was detected ten times or more. The CDR3 protein is CASSRGVDAEAFF. The DNA for the CDR3 is TGTGCCAGTAGTAGAGGGGTTGATGCTGAAGCTTTCTTT. V and J are TRBV19 and TRBJ1-1, with D perhaps TRBD1 (5 bases). This CDR3 contains 13 residues. CDR1 is LNHDA and CDR2 is SQIVND in the germline V gene (reference sequence). Trimming shortened V by 4 bases and J by 6 bases, and 12 bases separated the two germline ends.

This clonotype turned up a few times. The V call is TRBV6-5, the J call TRBJ2-2; 8 positions match TRBD2. V shed 2 bases, J shed 3 bases, and the junction held 2 bases outside the gene matches. This CDR3 spans 15 amino acids. Germline V gene sequence: CDR1 MNHEY, CDR2 SVGAGI. The CDR3 protein is CASSYLAGYTGELFF. CDR3 nucleotides: TGTGCCAGCAGTTACCTAGCGGGTTACACCGGGGAGCTGTTTTTT.

The sample holds many counts of this clonotype. V usage is TRBV6-5 and J usage is TRBJ1-2; D remains unclear. The length of the CDR3 is 12 residues. Trimming cost V 6 bases and J 8 bases, with 13 bases left between them. Per germline, CDR1 MNHEY and CDR2 SVGAGI. This chain's CDR3 is CASSPYPEGYTF. The CDR3 DNA reads TGTGCCAGCAGCCCATACCCCGAGGGCTACACCTTC.

This clonotype was counted many times. The chain uses TRBV5-6 and TRBJ1-5, with D tentatively TRBD1 (5 bases). V lost 4 bases and J 0 bases, leaving 11 bases between the germline ends. The CDR3 has 15 amino acids. Germline values: CDR1 SGHDT, CDR2 YYEEEE. Here the CDR3 DNA reads TGTGCCAGCAGCGGGGACGGTGATAGCAATCAGCCCCAGCATTTT. Its translation: CASSGDGDSNQPQHF.